The T cell receptor (beta chain) under discussion was sequenced for a study of blood T cell repertoires in COVID-19. Study-level background: Donors in the United States, Italy and Spain gave samples during acute or convalescent COVID-19. Nucleic acid was either cDNA or gDNA, and it came from T cells, B-cell-depleted T cells, or PBMCs.

The table came from immunoSEQ multiplex PCR; TCRdb's copy has only in-frame clones and leaves some out. The sample carries about 77,000 clones, more than 80% recorded once. The receptor's source is a woman in her seventies with acute or convalescent COVID-19. Sample: peripheral blood.

The CDR3 region is CASSLDAEGSYNSPLHF. In nucleotides, the CDR3 is TGCGCCAGCAGCCTGGATGCGGAAGGATCCTATAATTCACCCCTCCACTTT. The V and J genes are TRBV5-1 and TRBJ1-6, with D hard to call. The germline gives CDR1 SGHRS, CDR2 YFSETQ. The V end lost 4 bases, the J end lost 1 base, and 15 bases lay between the germline ends. The CDR3 spans 17 residues. Full variable domain (rest looked up from reference TRBV5-1 and TRBJ1-6): KAGVTQTPRYLIKTRGQQVTLSCSPISGHRSVSWYQQTPGQGLQFLFEYFSETQRNKGNFPGRFSGRQFSNSRSEMNVSTLELGDSALYLCASSLDAEGSYNSPLHFGNGTRLTVT.